Presented here are 23 T cell receptor beta chains from one specimen sequenced in a study of naive and memory T cell subsets. Both TRBC1 and TRBC2 were covered by a beta constant-region primer of two equimolar oligonucleotides. Four rounds of PCR amplified the ligated cDNA using nested alpha and beta constant-region primers plus SP2. TCRdb itself ran the UMI-ligation and nested PCR reads through MiXCR, one entry per CDR3 protein. The sample contains more than 95,000 distinct CDR3 sequences, approximately 15% of which appear only once. Which antigens these TCRs recognize remains unknown. Overall study results and limits: Especially in CD8 cells, naive repertoires contained a few larger clonotypes, possibly CD45RA-re-expressing memory cells.

Sequences were obtained from naive CD8+ T cells from blood. The receptor set was obtained from a human donor in good health.

The J gene is TRBJ1-6, the V gene TRBV4-1; 7 bases agree with TRBD1. CDR1 is MGHRA and CDR2 is YSYEKL in the germline V gene. Germline trimming cut 5 bases from V and 7 bases from J; bases unmatched to any gene: 8. This CDR3 contains 15 residues. CDR3 region: CASSGAGQINSPLHF. In nucleotides, the CDR3 is TGCGCCAGCAGCGGCGCGGGACAGATAAATTCACCCCTCCACTTT.

The J gene is TRBJ2-7, the V gene TRBV28; tentative D call: TRBD1 (6 bases). V lost 4 bases, J lost 0 bases, and 16 bases lay in between. This CDR3 region has 16 residues. Looked up from germline, CDR1 is MDHEN and CDR2 is SYDVKM. The CDR3 region has the DNA TGTGCCAGCAGTTCCCCCCGACAGGAAGGCTCCTACGAGCAGTACTTC. This encodes CASSSPRQEGSYEQYF.

This clonotype turned up a few times. The J gene is TRBJ1-2, the V gene TRBV6-5, with unresolved D. Germline assignment: CDR1 MNHEY and CDR2 SVGAGI. This CDR3 has 13 amino acids. Trimming removed 2 bases at V and 5 bases at J, with 9 bases between. CDR3 sequence: CASSYDGVYGYTF. The CDR3 DNA reads as TGTGCCAGCAGTTACGACGGGGTATATGGCTACACCTTC.

V and J are TRBV2 and TRBJ2-3; TRBD2 aligns across 10 bases. V was pared by 4 bases and J by 2 bases, with 3 bases of the junction left unmatched. CDR3 length: 15 residues. From germline, CDR1 is SNHLY and CDR2 FYNNEI. CDR3 bases: TGTGCCAGCAGTGCTAGCGGGGGCCCCACAGATACGCAGTATTTT. Translated: CASSASGGPTDTQYF. The whole variable domain, filled in from reference TRBV2 and TRBJ2-3, reads EPEVTQTPSHQVTQMGQEVILRCVPISNHLYFYWYRQILGQKVEFLVSFYNNEISEKSEIFDDQFSVERPDGSNFTLKIRSTKLEDSAMYFCASSASGGPTDTQYFGPGTRLTVL.

This clonotype has more than one count but fewer than ten. The chain recombines TRBV18 with TRBJ2-1, with TRBD2 as a possible D gene (7 bases). Per the germline V gene, CDR1 is KGHSH and CDR2 is LQKENI. There are 14 residues in the CDR3. V shed 5 bases and J shed 2 bases, with 10 bases lying between them. CDR3 DNA sequence: TGTGCCAGCTCAAGGGAGGGGGCCTACAATGAGCAGTTCTTC. It codes for CASSREGAYNEQFF.

V gene TRBV28 combines with J gene TRBJ2-2; D remains ambiguous. V shed 3 bases and J shed 3 bases, with 11 bases lying between them. This CDR3 has 15 residues. Germline-derived CDR1 and CDR2 are MDHEN and SYDVKM. The CDR3 DNA reads as TGTGCCAGCAGTTTTGGAAGGTTACACACCGGGGAGCTGTTTTTT. As protein: CASSFGRLHTGELFF.

This chain joins TRBV6-6 and TRBJ2-1, with 10 bases that match TRBD2. The V gene's germline CDR1 is MNHNY and CDR2 SVGAGI (reference sequence). This CDR3 spans 17 amino acids. The V gene end was trimmed by 6 bases and the J gene end by 12 bases; junction bases not matched to a gene: 20. The CDR3 region is CASSSMPLAGAREGQFF. The CDR3 DNA reads TGTGCCAGCAGCTCGATGCCTCTAGCGGGGGCACGAGAGGGGCAGTTCTTC.

On this clonotype: This may be a read error, as it is one base from a much larger clone. This chain connects TRBV12-3 or TRBV12-4 to TRBJ1-6; D not certain. V shed 7 bases and J shed 15 bases, with 16 bases lying between them. This CDR3 spans 12 amino acids. CDR3 sequence (DNA): TGTGCCAGCACACGGGGATCCCGGGACCTCCACTTT. Protein sequence: CASTRGSRDLHF.

CDR3 DNA: TGTGCCAGCGGCCCCTCGGACACCACAGATACGCAGTATTTT. Its protein product is CASGPSDTTDTQYF. The chain joins TRBV27 to TRBJ2-3; possibly TRBD1 for D (5 bases). Trimming left V 8 bases short and J 2 bases short, with 14 bases between. Germline CDR1 is MNHEY and CDR2 is SMNVEV (reference sequence). This CDR3 has 14 amino acids.

This clonotype was seen repeatedly, ten times or more. V usage is TRBV4-2 and J usage is TRBJ1-1; TRBD1 might be the D (6 bases). V shed 2 bases and J shed 1 base, with 8 bases lying between them. Germline V lookup: CDR1 LGHNA, CDR2 YNFKEQ. This CDR3 is 14 amino acids long. As DNA, the CDR3 is TGTGCCAGCAGCCAACTGACAGGGAACACTGAAGCTTTCTTT. Translated: CASSQLTGNTEAFF.

The sample holds many counts of this clonotype. The chain couples TRBV13 to TRBJ2-7; maybe TRBD1 (6 bases). V lost 4 bases and J lost 2, with 15 bases in between. The germline gives CDR1 PRHDT, CDR2 FYEKMQ (reference sequence). This CDR3 spans 15 amino acids. CDR3 sequence: CASSSTGWDTYEQYF. DNA for the CDR3: TGTGCCAGCAGCTCCACTGGCTGGGACACCTACGAGCAGTACTTC.

The chain carries TRBV7-9 and TRBJ2-7; unclear D gene. This CDR3 contains 11 residues. Trimming pared 5 bases from V and 4 bases from J, leaving 6 bases between. CDR1 is SEHNR, CDR2 FQNEAQ, per germline (reference sequence). CDR3 sequence reads: CASSQEYEQYF. The CDR3 region has the DNA TGTGCCAGCAGCCAGGAATACGAGCAGTACTTC. The variable domain in full, with the rest retrieved from reference TRBV7-9 and TRBJ2-7, is DTGVSQNPRHKITKRGQNVTFRCDPISEHNRLYWYRQTLGQGPEFLTYFQNEAQLEKSRLLSDRFSAERPKGSFSTLEIQRTEQGDSAMYLCASSQEYEQYFGPGTRLTVT.

This clonotype showed up many times. The chain has TRBV13 and TRBJ1-1, with D perhaps matching TRBD1 (6 bases). Trimming removed 3 bases at V and 2 bases at J, with 7 bases between. This CDR3 is built from 13 residues. CDR1 and CDR2 from the germline V gene are PRHDT and FYEKMQ (reference sequence). In DNA form, the CDR3 reads TGTGCCAGCAGCTTCAGGGGCAACACTGAAGCTTTCTTT. Amino acid sequence: CASSFRGNTEAFF.

This chain joins TRBV19 and TRBJ1-1, with TRBD1 matching over 9 bases. Germline V gene sequence: CDR1 LNHDA, CDR2 SQIVND (reference sequence). The CDR3 sequence is 15 residues long. Trimming removed 4 bases from V and 3 bases from J; junction bases left unmatched: 6. The CDR3 reads CASSTDRGLDTEAFF. In DNA form, the CDR3 reads TGTGCCAGTAGTACCGACAGGGGGTTGGACACTGAAGCTTTCTTT.

In its sample, this clonotype was seen many times. This chain links TRBV12-3 or TRBV12-4 with TRBJ1-1; D unresolved. Trimming shortened V by 1 base and J by 0 bases, and 6 bases separated the two germline ends. The CDR3 runs to 14 residues. This chain's CDR3 is CASSLERVNTEAFF. For the CDR3, the DNA is TGTGCCAGCAGTTTAGAACGAGTGAACACTGAAGCTTTCTTT.

There are a few counts of this clonotype. This chain connects TRBV25-1 to TRBJ2-1; possibly TRBD1 or TRBD2 for D (5 bases each). This CDR3 is built from 10 residues. Germline V gene data show CDR1 as MGHDK and CDR2 as SYGVNS. The V gene lost 8 bases and the J gene lost 10 bases, with 9 bases spanning the gap. The CDR3 is CASGGYEQFF. The CDR3 DNA is TGTGCCAGCGGGGGTTACGAGCAGTTCTTC.

The chain uses TRBV29-1 and TRBJ2-1; 8 positions match TRBD2. CDR3 length: 13 residues. Germline values: CDR1 SQVTM, CDR2 ANQGSEA. V shed 6 bases, J shed 5 bases, and the junction held 6 bases outside the gene matches. The CDR3 loop reads CSVRTSTDNEQFF. In DNA form, the CDR3 reads TGCAGCGTCCGGACTAGCACAGACAATGAGCAGTTCTTC.

This clonotype appeared a few times. The CDR3 nucleotides are TGTGCCAGCAGCCAAGACAGGACAGGGGGTAATGAGCAGTTCTTC. Its protein product is CASSQDRTGGNEQFF. The rearrangement uses TRBV3-1 and TRBJ2-1; TRBD1 agrees at 10 bases. The V gene's germline CDR1 is LGHDT and CDR2 YNNKEL (reference sequence). The CDR3 has 15 residues. The V and J ends lost 0 bases and 7 bases, in that order; junction bases with no gene match: 3.

Written as DNA, the CDR3 is TGTGCCAGCAGGTTTACAGGGGGCCCCACAGATACGCAGTATTTT. It codes for CASRFTGGPTDTQYF. This chain connects TRBV27 to TRBJ2-3, with 9 bases fitting TRBD1. With V trimmed by 6 bases and J by 2 bases, 6 bases remained unmatched. The CDR3 contains 15 residues. The V gene's germline CDR1 is MNHEY and CDR2 SMNVEV (reference sequence).

The rearrangement uses TRBV28 and TRBJ2-5; D unclear. V lost 3 bases, J lost 2 bases, and 13 bases lay in between. The germline CDR1 and CDR2 sequences are MDHEN and SYDVKM. This CDR3 is built from 15 residues. The CDR3 sequence is CASSLGPDPQETQYF. CDR3 sequence (DNA): TGTGCCAGCAGTTTGGGCCCCGACCCTCAAGAGACCCAGTACTTC.

The CDR3 is CASSPLFSTGELFF. DNA for the CDR3: TGTGCCAGCAGCCCCCTATTTTCCACCGGGGAGCTGTTTTTT. The rearrangement uses TRBV6-5 and TRBJ2-2; the D is unclear. This CDR3 contains 14 residues. Trimming stripped 6 bases from V and 4 bases from J, with 12 bases between. The germline V gene has CDR1 MNHEY and CDR2 SVGAGI.

The chain carries TRBV2 and TRBJ2-1; TRBD2 matches 12 bases. After removal of 6 bases from V and 2 bases from J, the junction contained 2 bases not matched to a gene. Germline V gives CDR1 SNHLY, CDR2 FYNNEI. This CDR3 has 15 amino acids. The CDR3 protein is CASRRLAGAYNEQFF. CDR3 nucleotide sequence: TGTGCCAGCAGGAGACTAGCGGGGGCCTACAATGAGCAGTTCTTC.

There are a few counts of this clonotype. V usage is TRBV25-1 and J usage is TRBJ1-1; 7 nucleotides align to TRBD1. CDR1 is MGHDK, CDR2 SYGVNS, per germline. The CDR3 totals 16 residues. J gave up 3 bases and V 3 bases, and 10 bases lay outside the gene matches. CDR3 bases: TGTGCCAGCAGTGAGACACAGGGGCGGAGAGACACTGAAGCTTTCTTT. Protein sequence: CASSETQGRRDTEAFF.